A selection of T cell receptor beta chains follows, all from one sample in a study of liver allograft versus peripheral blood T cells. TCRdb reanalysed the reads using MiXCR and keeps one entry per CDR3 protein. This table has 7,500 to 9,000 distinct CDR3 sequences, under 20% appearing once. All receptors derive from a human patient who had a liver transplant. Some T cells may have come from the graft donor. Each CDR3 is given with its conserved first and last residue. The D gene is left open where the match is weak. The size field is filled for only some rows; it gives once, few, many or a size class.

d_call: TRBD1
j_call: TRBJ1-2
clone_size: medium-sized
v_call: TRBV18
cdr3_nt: TGTGCCAGCTCGCCACTAGGGGACAGGGGGCGAACCTATGGCTACACCTTC
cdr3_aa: CASSPLGDRGRTYGYTF

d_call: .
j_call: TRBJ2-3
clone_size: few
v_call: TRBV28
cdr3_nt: TGTGCCGCAGGACGATGGCCGCCAATGACTAATACGCAGTATTTT
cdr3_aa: CAAGRWPPMTNTQYF

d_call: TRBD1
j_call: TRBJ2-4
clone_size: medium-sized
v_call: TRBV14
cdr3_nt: TGTGCCAGCAGCGCACAGGGGGGCGACATTCAGTACTTC
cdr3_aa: CASSAQGGDIQYF

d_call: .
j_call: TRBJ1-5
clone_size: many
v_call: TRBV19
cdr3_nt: TGTGCCAGTAGTAATTTGATTCAGCCCCAGCATTTT
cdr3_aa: CASSNLIQPQHF

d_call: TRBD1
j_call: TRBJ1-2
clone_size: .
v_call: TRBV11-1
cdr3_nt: TGTGCCAGCAGCACCCTCGACAGGGGAGGGTTTGGCTACACCTTC
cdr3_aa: CASSTLDRGGFGYTF

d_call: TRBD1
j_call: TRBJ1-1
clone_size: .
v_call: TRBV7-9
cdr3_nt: TGTGCCAGCAGCTTATCGCCGACAGGGAACGCTTTCTTT
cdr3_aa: CASSLSPTGNAFF

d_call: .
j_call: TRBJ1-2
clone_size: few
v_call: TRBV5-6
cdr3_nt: TGTGCCAGCAGCTTTTGGTCGGGAGGTCCCCGCCGCTACACCTTC
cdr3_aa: CASSFWSGGPRRYTF

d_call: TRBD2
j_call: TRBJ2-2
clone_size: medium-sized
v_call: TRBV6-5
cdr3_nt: TGTGCCAGCAGTTACTCGGGACTAGTAGGAACCGGGGAGCTGTTTTTT
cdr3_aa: CASSYSGLVGTGELFF

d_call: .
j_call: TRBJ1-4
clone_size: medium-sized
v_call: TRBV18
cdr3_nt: TGTGCCAGCTCACCTTACCGGGCCGCTGAAAAACTGTTTTTT
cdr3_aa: CASSPYRAAEKLFF

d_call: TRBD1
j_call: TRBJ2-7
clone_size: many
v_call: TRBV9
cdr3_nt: TGTGCCAGCAGCCTCCTTGGGACAGGGACGGAGCAGTACTTC
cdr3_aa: CASSLLGTGTEQYF

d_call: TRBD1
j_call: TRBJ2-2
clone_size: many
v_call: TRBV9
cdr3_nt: TGTGCCAGCAGAGAGGGGGCGGGCACCGGGGAGCTGTTTTTT
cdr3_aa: CASREGAGTGELFF

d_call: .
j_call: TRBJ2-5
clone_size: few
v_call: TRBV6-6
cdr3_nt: TGTGCCAGCAGTCCGGGGATCAGGAGTTGGCAAGAGACCCAGTACTTC
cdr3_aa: CASSPGIRSWQETQYF

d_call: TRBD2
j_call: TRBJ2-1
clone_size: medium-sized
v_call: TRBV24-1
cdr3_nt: TGTGCCACCAGTGGCCATCCGGGGCGGGAGGGTTACAATGAGCAGTTCTTC
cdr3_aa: CATSGHPGREGYNEQFF

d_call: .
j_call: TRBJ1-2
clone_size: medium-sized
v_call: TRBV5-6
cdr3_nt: TGTGCCAGCAGCTTGGGTGGGGATGGCTACACCTTC
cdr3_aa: CASSLGGDGYTF

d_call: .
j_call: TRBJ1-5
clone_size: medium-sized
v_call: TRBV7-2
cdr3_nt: TGTGCCAGCAGCTTAATGGCAGAAAGGAATCAGCCCCAGCATTTT
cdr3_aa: CASSLMAERNQPQHF

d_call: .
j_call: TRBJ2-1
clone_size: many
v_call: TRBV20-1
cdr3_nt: TGCAGTGCCCAGTCGGGGGGCCCTTACAATGAGCAGTTCTTC
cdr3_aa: CSAQSGGPYNEQFF